This TCR beta chain emerged from a study of shared T cell receptors in the human thymus. Libraries were prepared by immunoSEQ multiplex PCR; TCRdb keeps only in-frame clonotypes and omits some of them. Among 500,000 to 750,000 clones listed, around nine tenths were seen once. Germline CDR1 reads SEHNR; CDR2 reads FQNEAQ (reference sequence). Trimming left V 5 bases short and J 10 bases short, with 12 bases between. The CDR3 is 12 amino acids. A further study also used this sample, focusing on human thymus T cells. From that report: Thymic and blood repertoires showed apparently biased V and J gene usage.

The genes are TRBV7-9 and TRBJ2-1, with D uncertain. The sample comprised thymocytes. The sequence came from a boy under two years old with a congenital heart defect. Written as DNA, the CDR3 is TGTGCCAGCAGCCGAGGTCGTTTGGAGCAGTTCTTC. Residues: CASSRGRLEQFF.